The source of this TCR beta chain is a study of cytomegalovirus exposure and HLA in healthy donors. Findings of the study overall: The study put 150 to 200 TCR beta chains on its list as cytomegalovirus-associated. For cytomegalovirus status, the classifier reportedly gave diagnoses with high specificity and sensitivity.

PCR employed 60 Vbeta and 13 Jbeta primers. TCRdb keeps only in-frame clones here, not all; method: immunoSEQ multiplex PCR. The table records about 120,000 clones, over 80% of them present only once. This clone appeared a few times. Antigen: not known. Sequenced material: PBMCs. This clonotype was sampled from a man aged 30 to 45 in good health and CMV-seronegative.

The CDR3 loop is CATSRDRSTQYF. CDR3 DNA: TGTGCCACCAGCAGAGATAGGAGTACGCAGTACTTC. V gene TRBV15 combines with J gene TRBJ2-7; D call uncertain. This CDR3 has 12 amino acids. The V end lost 0 bases, the J end lost 9 bases, and 9 bases lay between the germline ends. Germline loops: CDR1 LNHNV, CDR2 YYDKDF (reference sequence).